The following is a T cell receptor beta chain sequence with its context. What it binds is not known. The PCR was carried out with 60 Vbeta primers and 13 Jbeta primers. Authors' methods: Later work found 80 million or so unique TCR beta chains, with approximately 12 million shared. Sequencing used immunoSEQ multiplex PCR; TCRdb keeps in-frame clones, though not all of them. D and trimming come from the DNA, and the V and J calls and clone size come from that table. The repertoire has roughly 120,000 clones, more than 80% of them found once; the top ten carry 2% to 3%. The data belong to a study of cytomegalovirus exposure and HLA in healthy donors. Whole-study results and caveats: A later analysis linked a missense DCLRE1C variant to TCR beta V- and J-gene trimming.

CDR3 length: 16 residues. Losses at the gene ends were 1 base for V and 6 bases for J; bases not matched to a gene: 11. Germline V lookup: CDR1 SGHRS, CDR2 YFSETQ. Material: PBMCs. This TCR came from a man aged 25-40 years in good health and CMV-seronegative. The chain uses TRBV5-1 and TRBJ1-1; 8 bases fit TRBD1. The CDR3 loop reads CASSLLTGASLAEAFF. The CDR3 DNA follows: TGCGCCAGCAGCTTGTTGACAGGGGCTTCTTTGGCTGAAGCTTTCTTT.